This TCR beta chain was recorded in a study of cytomegalovirus exposure and HLA in healthy donors (dated by TCRdb to about 2017). With regard to the full study: An earlier analysis of roughly 500 of the donors reported around 280 Gb of sequence data and 95 million to 130 million unique TCR beta sequences obtained from approximately 180 million T cells. An early release covering 500 to 750 HLA-typed donors comprised approximately 290 gigabases of sequencing data and tens of millions of unique TCR sequences. In addition to the first cohort of 650 to 800 subjects, a separate validation cohort of 130 or so different subjects was used. Donor age, sex, ethnicity and CMV serostatus were collected together with the repertoire data. Of the 398 genotyped donors, around 81% fell in the genetic ancestry cluster associated with self-reported Caucasian donors. The aim of the study was to test whether cataloging public T cell receptors could identify signatures of past pathogen exposure. The study combined high-throughput TCR immunosequencing, statistical association of individual TCRs with disease status, and machine learning to predict cytomegalovirus infection status. Every discovery cohort repertoire had been produced on one sequencing platform. Both class I and class II loci were covered by HLA typing, at four-digit resolution. In a later analysis, previously published TCR beta repertoires from 666 donors were re-analyzed and high-resolution HLA genotyping was added so that TCR occurrence patterns could be studied. On average, 235,054 unique TCR beta nucleotide sequences were sequenced per donor among a few hundred genotyped donors of the cohort, with 15% to 20% of those sequences being non-productive. The number of typed donors differed by locus: about 629-630 for A, B, C, DRB1 and DQB1; 522 for DQA1; approximately 600 for DPA1; and 400 to 480 for DPB1. Because of strong linkage in the cohort, 4 to 6 DR-DQ haplotypes were treated as single units for association and clustering. To decide whether each TCR beta V gene segment behaved as functional or pseudogenic, an earlier analysis of fewer than 750 of the donors relied on high-throughput TCR beta sequencing. A later genetic analysis took genome-wide SNP genotypes for about 65% of the roughly 670 donors and used that subset as a discovery cohort. The study used immunosequencing to profile the T cell repertoires of 666 subjects and linked those repertoires to cytomegalovirus serostatus. Rather than using new phenotypic data, the later analysis identified candidate immune exposures from TCR beta sequences and from how often those sequences occurred across donors. Study-wide findings and limitations: The presence/absence analyses assumed that sequencing depth was roughly uniform across donors, and that assumption may not be true. A total of fewer than 200 TCR beta chains were listed by the study as associated with cytomegalovirus. Compared with equally common non-associated chains, HLA-associated TCR beta chains in a later analysis were more clonally expanded and had lower generation probabilities. A group of highly shared sequence variants was considered likely to be a technical artifact of the sequencing pipeline. Several of the top co-occurrence clusters appeared to be linked to parvovirus B19, influenza, CMV and Epstein-Barr virus, according to a later analysis. A later genetic analysis reported fewer N-insertions in productive TCRs among donors in an Asian-associated ancestry cluster than the roughly 700-donor mean. Three of the identified cytomegalovirus-associated TCR beta chains were confirmed in vitro to be specific for cytomegalovirus antigens. The 87-base-pair reads could not distinguish some IMGT-functional V segments, including TRBV6-2 and TRBV6-3, so those segments were excluded. Cytomegalovirus status was reported to be diagnosed by the classifier with high specificity and sensitivity in both the original and validation cohorts. Assigning TCR associations to individual alleles was difficult when HLA alleles, especially DR and DQ, strongly co-occurred. A further reported finding was that TCR beta sequences accurately predicted the HLA-A and HLA-B alleles for most subjects in the first cohort. In a later genetic analysis, a missense DCLRE1C variant was associated with V-gene and J-gene trimming of TCR beta chains, and the association was replicated in an independent cohort. According to the authors, the approach could potentially be generalized to other disease states and immunological phenotypes. An earlier analysis of approximately 570 of the donors showed that most TCR beta V segments appeared in productive rearrangements either about 87% or about 30% of the time, which broadly matched IMGT annotations. The only immune exposure information available for the cohort was CMV serostatus. A later analysis found that most CMV-associated TCR beta chains appeared HLA-restricted, with HLA associations seemingly driven largely by CMV exposure. HLA typing was unavailable for some donors at each locus, so association tests used only the typed subset. Linkage disequilibrium might explain the correlated functional status among segregating V segments, but an unknown experimental factor could not be ruled out. Most TCR sequences were observed very rarely across donors, whereas some public TCRs were present in many individuals. Specific HLA alleles were associated with 15,000 to 20,000 TCR beta sequences at a false discovery rate of 0.05 in a later analysis. Some 16 rarely observed V segments, including chromosome 9 orphons, were excluded from the earlier analysis of 550 to 700 of the donors because counts were too low. In a later analysis, the rate of TCR association differed among HLA loci, with DRB1 alleles having the most associated TCRs and HLA-C alleles having the fewest. The cohort was sequenced for TCR beta chains only, and without alpha or paired-chain data the features that could be detected were limited.

The cohort comprised more than 550 healthy bone marrow donors. At the time of sampling, every cohort member was nominally healthy, though immune exposures that went unrecorded were likely present. The donor tested CMV seronegative, placing the donor among the 300 to 450 seronegative members of the cohort. Each donor provided a peripheral blood sample, and peripheral blood mononuclear cells were used for TCR beta sequencing. Genomic DNA was extracted from the blood cell samples with the Qiagen DNeasy Blood Extraction Kit. CDR1 and CDR2, per the germline V gene, are SGHRS and YFSETQ. The germline ends are 19 bases apart after V is trimmed by 2 bases and J by 6 bases. The CDR3 contains 16 residues, cysteine and phenylalanine counted. The CDR3 DNA has 48 bases and is translated from base 1. With regard to this clone: Its target antigen remains unknown. No qualities accompany the bases; no much larger clone lies one base away.

Receptors were amplified or captured by the immunoSEQ multiplex PCR assay. The multiplex PCR relied on a mix of 60 forward primers for TCR Vbeta segments and 13 reverse primers for TCR Jbeta segments. The CDR3 region of rearranged TCR beta genes was amplified from genomic DNA with a multiplex PCR assay. Amplified TCR beta libraries were sequenced as 87-base-pair reads on the Illumina HiSeq System. The study's processing was this. Across the 666 repertoires, a later analysis counted approximately 75 million unique TCR beta chains, approximately 10 million of which were shared by at least two donors. Raw reads were error-corrected and collapsed into unique sequences by a nearest-neighbor algorithm in which closely related sequences were merged to remove PCR and sequencing errors. CDR3 sequences were aligned to IMGT reference sequences to assign V, D and J gene segments. For a sequence to be retained, a match of at least six nucleotides was required to both a V gene segment and a J gene segment. A rearrangement counted as productive if the CDR3 had no stop codons and remained in frame with V and J, and every other rearrangement counted as non-productive. Following IMGT convention, CDR3 was defined as the stretch from the second conserved V-encoded cysteine up to the conserved J-encoded phenylalanine. The earlier analysis of around 640 of the donors excluded sequences that lacked an unambiguous match to a single V gene segment. In an earlier analysis of 450 to 750 of the donors, a V segment was called functional when productive rearrangements were above 56.7%, and segregating when the standard deviation between donors exceeded 5%. A statistical classification framework was built to diagnose cytomegalovirus status from the catalog of TCR beta chain sequences. A later analysis assigned V and J genes by comparing TCR nucleotide sequences with IMGT/GENE-DB human TR gene sequences. A later analysis assigned CDR3 sequences and most-parsimonious VDJ recombination scenarios with the TCRdist pipeline. In a later analysis, every TCR beta chain was defined by the combination of its CDR3 amino acid sequence and its V-gene family, and reads without a unique V-gene family were dropped. As a way to deal with suspected cross-contamination and a sequencing artifact, a later analysis dropped 450 to 600 nucleotide sequences that were highly shared and had low generation probability. In a later analysis, a clonal expansion index for each public chain was calculated from normalized within-repertoire ranks of inferred template counts. In a later analysis, generation probabilities were computed with a VDJ recombination model fitted to out-of-frame rearrangements, and the resulting probabilities were checked against IGoR. In a later analysis, TCR-TCR, TCR-HLA and TCR-CMV co-occurrence was scored with hypergeometric tests, and a repertoire-size bias correction was applied to TCR pairs. A later analysis estimated false discovery rates by permuting HLA or CMV assignments 20 times. In a later analysis, co-occurring TCRs were grouped using DBSCAN, and TCRdist sequence similarity was added for clustering within HLA-allele-positive subsets. For co-occurrence clustering, repertoires with fewer than 30,000 or more than 120,000 public chains were excluded, along with several repertoires with anomalous nucleotide sharing. The table was pulled from immuneACCESS by TCRdb, which kept in-frame rearrangements only. Such tables lose some clones; where checked, under half of the loss comes from unresolved V genes, and the rest has no known cause. V and J calls and clone size come straight from that table; D and trimming were deduced from the DNA. The table for this sample lists 100,000 to 150,000 clones; around 79% of them were counted only once. 5.5% to 8% of the sample rests with the top ten.

Source material: PBMCs. The TCR sequence derives from a woman in her forties in good health and CMV-seronegative. The chain links TRBV5-1 with TRBJ2-3; matching of 6 bases hints at TRBD2 as the D gene. The nucleotide sequence is TGCGCCAGCAGCTTTGGAAATGGAGGGAGTGCTGATACGCAGTATTTT. Its protein is CASSFGNGGSADTQYF.